The next 9 T cell receptor beta chains were all read from a single sample in a study of chemoradiotherapy in HPV16-positive cancers. TCRdb's table, derived via immunoSEQ multiplex PCR, lists solely in-frame clones and lacks some. Among approximately 32,000 clones listed, around 80% were seen once. Source: blood, taken from a patient who underwent chemoradiotherapy. The receptors shown here come from a human donor with HPV-associated anogenital cancer.

The chain is built from TRBV4-3 and TRBJ2-5; D gene uncertain. Germline assignment: CDR1 LGHNA and CDR2 YSLEER. The CDR3 covers 13 residues. V lost 0 bases to trimming and J lost 5 bases, with 7 bases between them. CDR3 bases: TGCGCCAGCAGCCAAGAGGCGTGGGAGACCCAGTACTTC. As protein: CASSQEAWETQYF.

The chain joins TRBV7-3 to TRBJ2-2; D possibly corresponds to TRBD2 (5 bases). CDR3 length: 15 amino acids. Trimming cost V 5 bases and J 1 base, with 11 bases left between them. Germline lookup yields CDR1 SGHTA and CDR2 FQGTGA. The CDR3 DNA reads as TGTGCCAGCAGCATATACGGGATGAACACCGGGGAGCTGTTTTTT. This gives the protein CASSIYGMNTGELFF.

The rearrangement uses TRBV4-1 and TRBJ2-7; D may correspond to TRBD1 or TRBD2 (5 bases each). Trimming took off 4 bases at V and 4 bases at J, with 26 bases between the two ends. Germline V gene data show CDR1 as MGHRA and CDR2 as YSYEKL. The CDR3 has 18 residues. The CDR3 DNA reads TGCGCCAGCAGCCCGGGACCTGTAGGCGCCCCATCCAAATACGAGCAGTACTTC. Translating gives CASSPGPVGAPSKYEQYF.

The gene calls are TRBV5-1 and TRBJ2-5, with D hard to call. This CDR3 is 16 amino acids long. V lost 1 base to trimming and J lost 0 bases, with 13 bases between them. Germline V CDR1 and CDR2: SGHRS, YFSETQ. For the CDR3, the DNA is TGCGCCAGCAGCTTGAACCCAGGAGACCACCAAGAGACCCAGTACTTC. Residues: CASSLNPGDHQETQYF.

This clone was counted only a few times. The chain couples TRBV10-3 to TRBJ1-1; no definite D call. Germline V gene data show CDR1 as ENHRY and CDR2 as SYGVKD. The CDR3 consists of 11 residues. The V end lost 8 bases, the J end lost 4 bases, and 8 bases lay between the germline ends. CDR3 bases: TGTGCCATCTGGTCTGGCACTGAAGCTTTCTTT. Its translation: CAIWSGTEAFF.

The chain's CDR3 is CASSLRGAELGTDTQYF. CDR3 nucleotide sequence: TGTGCCAGCAGCTTAAGGGGGGCGGAGCTGGGCACAGATACGCAGTATTTT. The chain has TRBV7-2 and TRBJ2-3, with D tentatively TRBD1 or TRBD2 (6 bases each). In germline, CDR1 is SGHTA, CDR2 FQGNSA. The length of the CDR3 is 17 residues. Trimming pared 2 bases from V and 1 base from J, leaving 16 bases between.

CDR3 nucleotides: TGTGCCAGCAGTTACTCGACGGGGGGCTATGGCTACACCTTC. Its translation: CASSYSTGGYGYTF. The V and J genes are TRBV6-6 and TRBJ1-2, with D possibly TRBD1 on 5 matching bases. V shed 0 bases and J shed 4 bases, with 9 bases lying between them. This CDR3 spans 14 amino acids. From germline, CDR1 is MNHNY and CDR2 SVGAGI (reference sequence).

The chain combines TRBV7-6 with TRBJ2-3, with 11 bases identical to TRBD2. With V trimmed by 2 bases and J by 0 bases, 13 bases remained unmatched. CDR1 SGHVS and CDR2 FNYEAQ come from the germline V gene. CDR3 size: 20 residues. The CDR3 reads CASSLRGLAGGTTSTDTQYF. CDR3 DNA: TGTGCCAGCAGCTTACGGGGTCTAGCGGGGGGAACGACTAGCACAGATACGCAGTATTTT. Based on the CDR3 plus reference TRBV7-6 and TRBJ2-3, the full variable domain is GAGVSQSPRYKVTKRGQDVALRCDPISGHVSLYWYRQALGQGPEFLTYFNYEAQQDKSGLPNDRFSAERPEGSISTLTIQRTEQRDSAMYRCASSLRGLAGGTTSTDTQYFGPGTRLTVL.

This chain uses TRBV27 with TRBJ1-1; the D is unclear. This CDR3 has 14 residues. Between the trimmed V and J ends, which lost 3 bases and 3 bases, there was a span of 11 bases. CDR1 is MNHEY, CDR2 SMNVEV, per germline (reference sequence). The CDR3 coding sequence is TGTGCCAGCAGTTTTTTGGCCGGATACACTGAAGCTTTCTTT. Its translation: CASSFLAGYTEAFF.